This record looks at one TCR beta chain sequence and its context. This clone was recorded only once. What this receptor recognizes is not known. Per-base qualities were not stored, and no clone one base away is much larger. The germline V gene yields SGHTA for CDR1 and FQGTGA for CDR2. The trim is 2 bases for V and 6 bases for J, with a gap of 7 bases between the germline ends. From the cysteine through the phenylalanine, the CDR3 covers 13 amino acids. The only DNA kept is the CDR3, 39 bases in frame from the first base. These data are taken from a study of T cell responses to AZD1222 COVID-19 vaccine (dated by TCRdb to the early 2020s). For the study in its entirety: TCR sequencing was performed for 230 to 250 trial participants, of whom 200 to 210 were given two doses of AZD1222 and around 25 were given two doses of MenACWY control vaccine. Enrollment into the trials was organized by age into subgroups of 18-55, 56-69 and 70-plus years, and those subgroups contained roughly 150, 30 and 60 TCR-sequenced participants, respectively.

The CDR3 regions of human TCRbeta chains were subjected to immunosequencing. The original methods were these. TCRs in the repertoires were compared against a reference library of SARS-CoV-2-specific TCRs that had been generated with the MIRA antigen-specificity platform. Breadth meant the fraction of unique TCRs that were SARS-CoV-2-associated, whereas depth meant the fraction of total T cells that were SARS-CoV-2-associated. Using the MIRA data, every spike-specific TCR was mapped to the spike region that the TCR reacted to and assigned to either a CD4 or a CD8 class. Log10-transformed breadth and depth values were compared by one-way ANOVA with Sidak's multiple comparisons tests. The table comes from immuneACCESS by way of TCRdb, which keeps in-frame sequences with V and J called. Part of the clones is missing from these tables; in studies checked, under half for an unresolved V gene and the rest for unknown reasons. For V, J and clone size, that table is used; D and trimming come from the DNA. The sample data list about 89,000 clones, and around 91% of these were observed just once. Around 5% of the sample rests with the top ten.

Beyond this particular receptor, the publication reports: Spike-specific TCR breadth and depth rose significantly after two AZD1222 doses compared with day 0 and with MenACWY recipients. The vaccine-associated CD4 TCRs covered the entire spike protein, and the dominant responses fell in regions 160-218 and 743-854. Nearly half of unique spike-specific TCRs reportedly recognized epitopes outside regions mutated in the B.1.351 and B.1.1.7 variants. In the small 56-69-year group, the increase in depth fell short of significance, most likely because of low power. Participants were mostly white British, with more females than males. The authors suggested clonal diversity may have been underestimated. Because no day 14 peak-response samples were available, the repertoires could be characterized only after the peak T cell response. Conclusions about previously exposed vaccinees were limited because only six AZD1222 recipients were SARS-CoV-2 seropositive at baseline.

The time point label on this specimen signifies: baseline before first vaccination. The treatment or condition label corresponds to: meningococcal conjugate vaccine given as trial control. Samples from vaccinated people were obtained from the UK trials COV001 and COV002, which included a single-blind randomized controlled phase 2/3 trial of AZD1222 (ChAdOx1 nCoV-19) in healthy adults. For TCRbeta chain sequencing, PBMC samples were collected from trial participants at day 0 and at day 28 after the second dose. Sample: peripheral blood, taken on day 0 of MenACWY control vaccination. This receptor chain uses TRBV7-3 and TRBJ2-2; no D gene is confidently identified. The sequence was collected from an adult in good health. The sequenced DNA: TGTGCCAGCAGCTTAGTGGCATCCGGGGAGCTGTTTTTT. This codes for CASSLVASGELFF.